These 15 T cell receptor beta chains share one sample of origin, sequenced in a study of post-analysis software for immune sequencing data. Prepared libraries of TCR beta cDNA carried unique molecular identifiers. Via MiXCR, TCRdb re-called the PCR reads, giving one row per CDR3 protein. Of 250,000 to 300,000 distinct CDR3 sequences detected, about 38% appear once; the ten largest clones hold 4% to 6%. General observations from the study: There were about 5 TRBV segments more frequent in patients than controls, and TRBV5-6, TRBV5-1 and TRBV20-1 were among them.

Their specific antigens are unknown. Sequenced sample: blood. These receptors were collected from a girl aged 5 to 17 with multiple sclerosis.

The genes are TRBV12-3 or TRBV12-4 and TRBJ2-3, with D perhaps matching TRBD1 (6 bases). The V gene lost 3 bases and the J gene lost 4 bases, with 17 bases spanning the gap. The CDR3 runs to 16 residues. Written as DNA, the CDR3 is TGTGCCAGCAGTTTGACAGGCGGGCTGAACGCAGATACGCAGTATTTT. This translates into CASSLTGGLNADTQYF.

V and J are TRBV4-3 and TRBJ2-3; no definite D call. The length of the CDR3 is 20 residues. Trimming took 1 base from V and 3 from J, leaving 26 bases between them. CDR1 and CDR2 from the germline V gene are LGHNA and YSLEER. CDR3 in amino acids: CASSQGKRASGVSRTDTQYF. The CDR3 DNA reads TGCGCCAGCAGCCAAGGTAAAAGGGCTTCTGGAGTTTCAAGAACAGATACGCAGTATTTT.

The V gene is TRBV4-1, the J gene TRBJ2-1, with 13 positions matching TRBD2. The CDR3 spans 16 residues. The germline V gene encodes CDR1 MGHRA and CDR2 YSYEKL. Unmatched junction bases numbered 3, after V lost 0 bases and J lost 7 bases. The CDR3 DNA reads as TGCGCCAGCAGCCAAGAACTAGCGGGAGGGAAGAATGAGCAGTTCTTC. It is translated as CASSQELAGGKNEQFF.

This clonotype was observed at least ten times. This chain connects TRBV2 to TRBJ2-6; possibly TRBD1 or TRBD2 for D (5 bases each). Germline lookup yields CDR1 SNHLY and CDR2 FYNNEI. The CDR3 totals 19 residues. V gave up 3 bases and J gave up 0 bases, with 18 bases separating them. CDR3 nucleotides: TGTGCCAGCAGTGATTTCGGGACCCCGAGCCTCTCTGGGGCCAACGTCCTGACTTTC. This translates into CASSDFGTPSLSGANVLTF.

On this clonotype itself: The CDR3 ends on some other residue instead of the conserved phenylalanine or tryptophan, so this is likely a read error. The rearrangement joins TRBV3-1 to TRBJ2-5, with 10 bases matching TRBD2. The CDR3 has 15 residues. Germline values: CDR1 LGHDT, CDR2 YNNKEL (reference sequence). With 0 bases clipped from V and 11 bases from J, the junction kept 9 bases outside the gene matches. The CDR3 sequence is CASSQDTSGIFEQYC. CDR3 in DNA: TGTGCCAGCAGCCAAGATACTAGCGGGATTTTTGAGCAGTACTGC.

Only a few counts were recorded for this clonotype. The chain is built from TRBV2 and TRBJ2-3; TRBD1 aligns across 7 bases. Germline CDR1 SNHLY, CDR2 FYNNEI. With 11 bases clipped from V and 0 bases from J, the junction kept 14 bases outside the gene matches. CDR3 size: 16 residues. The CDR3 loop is CAATPRDRASTDTQYF. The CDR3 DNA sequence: TGTGCCGCCACACCCCGGGACAGAGCTAGCACAGATACGCAGTATTTT.

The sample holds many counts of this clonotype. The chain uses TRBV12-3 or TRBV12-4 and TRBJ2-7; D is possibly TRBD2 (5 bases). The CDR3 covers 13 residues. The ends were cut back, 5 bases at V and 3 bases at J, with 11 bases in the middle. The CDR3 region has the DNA TGTGCCAGCAGTCGGGGTAGTCTCTACGAGCAGTACTTC. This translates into CASSRGSLYEQYF.

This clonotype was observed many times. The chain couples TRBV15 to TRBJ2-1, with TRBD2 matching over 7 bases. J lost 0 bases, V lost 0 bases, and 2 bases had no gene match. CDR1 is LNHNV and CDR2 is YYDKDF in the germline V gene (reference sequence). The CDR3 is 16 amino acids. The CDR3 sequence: CATSRDRGSSYNEQFF. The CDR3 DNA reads TGTGCCACCAGCAGAGATCGCGGGAGCTCCTACAATGAGCAGTTCTTC.

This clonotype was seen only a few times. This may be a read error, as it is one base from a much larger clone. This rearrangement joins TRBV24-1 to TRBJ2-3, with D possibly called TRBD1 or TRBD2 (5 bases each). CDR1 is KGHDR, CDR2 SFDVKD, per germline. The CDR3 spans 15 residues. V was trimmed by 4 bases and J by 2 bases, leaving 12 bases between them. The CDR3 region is CATSESGSFTDTQYF. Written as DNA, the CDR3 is TGTGCCACCAGTGAGTCAGGGAGCTTCACAGATACGCAGTATTTT.

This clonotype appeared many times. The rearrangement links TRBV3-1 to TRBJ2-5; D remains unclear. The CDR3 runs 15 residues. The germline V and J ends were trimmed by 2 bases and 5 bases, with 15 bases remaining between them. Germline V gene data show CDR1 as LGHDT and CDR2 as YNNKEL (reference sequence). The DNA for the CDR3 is TGTGCCAGCAGCCAAAACGCCCCATTGGGGGAGACCCAGTACTTC. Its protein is CASSQNAPLGETQYF.

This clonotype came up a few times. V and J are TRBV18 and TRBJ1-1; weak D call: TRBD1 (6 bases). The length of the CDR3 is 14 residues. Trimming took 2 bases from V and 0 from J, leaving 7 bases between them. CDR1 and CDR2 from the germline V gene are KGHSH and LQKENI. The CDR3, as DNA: TGTGCCAGCTCACCAGACAGGTTGAACACTGAAGCTTTCTTT. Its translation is CASSPDRLNTEAFF.

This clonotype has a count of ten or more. The CDR3 spells CATWISAQGMLNTEAFF. CDR3 nucleotide sequence: TGTGCCACATGGATTAGCGCACAAGGAATGCTGAACACTGAAGCTTTCTTT. The J gene is TRBJ1-1, the V gene TRBV6-1; unclear D gene. The V and J ends lost 10 bases and 0 bases respectively, with 24 bases between them. The germline V gene has CDR1 MNHNS and CDR2 SASEGT. The CDR3 spans 17 residues.

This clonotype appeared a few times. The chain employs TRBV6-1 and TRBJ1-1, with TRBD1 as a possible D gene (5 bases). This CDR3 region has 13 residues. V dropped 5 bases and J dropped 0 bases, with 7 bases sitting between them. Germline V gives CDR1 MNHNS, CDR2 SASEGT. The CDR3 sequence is CASSRDVNTEAFF. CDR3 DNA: TGTGCCAGCAGTAGGGACGTGAACACTGAAGCTTTCTTT.

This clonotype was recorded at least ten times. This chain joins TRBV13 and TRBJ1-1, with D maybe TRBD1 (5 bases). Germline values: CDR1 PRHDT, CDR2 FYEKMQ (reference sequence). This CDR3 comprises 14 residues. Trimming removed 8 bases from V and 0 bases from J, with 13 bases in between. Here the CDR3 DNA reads TGTGCCAGCTCCGGGACGGAATTGAACACTGAAGCTTTCTTT. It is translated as CASSGTELNTEAFF.

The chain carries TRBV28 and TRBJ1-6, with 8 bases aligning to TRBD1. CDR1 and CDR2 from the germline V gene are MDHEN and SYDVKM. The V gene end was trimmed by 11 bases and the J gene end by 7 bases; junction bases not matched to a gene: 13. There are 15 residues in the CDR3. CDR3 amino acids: CAGIAAGQENSPLHF. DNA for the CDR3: TGTGCCGGCATAGCGGCGGGACAGGAGAATTCACCCCTCCACTTT.